This T cell receptor (beta chain) was obtained from a study of control samples from healthy donors and cancer patients. Germline CDR1 and CDR2: MRHNA and SNTAGT. This CDR3 is built from 14 residues. The germline V and J ends were trimmed by 0 bases and 4 bases, with 7 bases remaining between them. Data came from immunoSEQ multiplex PCR; TCRdb stores just in-frame clones and leaves some out. The sample lists some 120,000 clones, around 89% occurring once. J is TRBJ2-1 and V is TRBV6-4, with no clear D. This TCR derives from a woman between 50 and 59 years old with colorectal cancer. The sequencing input was PBMCs. The CDR3 region is CASSDSFKYNEQFF. The CDR3 bases are TGTGCCAGCAGTGACTCTTTCAAATACAATGAGCAGTTCTTC.